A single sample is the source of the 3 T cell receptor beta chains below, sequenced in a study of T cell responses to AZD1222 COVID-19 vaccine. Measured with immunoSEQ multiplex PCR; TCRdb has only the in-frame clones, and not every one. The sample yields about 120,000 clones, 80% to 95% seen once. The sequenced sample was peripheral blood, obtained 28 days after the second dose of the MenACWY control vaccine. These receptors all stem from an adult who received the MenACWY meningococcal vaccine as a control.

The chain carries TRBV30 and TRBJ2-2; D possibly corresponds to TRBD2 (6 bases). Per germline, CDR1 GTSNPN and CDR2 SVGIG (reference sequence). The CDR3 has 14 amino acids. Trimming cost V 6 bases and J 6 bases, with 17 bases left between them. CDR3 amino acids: CACSGGVDAGELFF. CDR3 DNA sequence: TGTGCCTGCTCCGGGGGTGTTGACGCCGGGGAGCTGTTTTTT.

The CDR3 loop reads CAWGRDEQYF. CDR3 sequence (DNA): TGTGCCTGGGGACGGGACGAGCAGTACTTC. This chain connects TRBV30 to TRBJ2-7; D gene unclear. The CDR3 sequence is 10 residues long. CDR1 is GTSNPN and CDR2 is SVGIG in the germline V gene (reference sequence). With 5 bases removed from V and 5 bases from J, the gap between germline ends came to 7 bases.

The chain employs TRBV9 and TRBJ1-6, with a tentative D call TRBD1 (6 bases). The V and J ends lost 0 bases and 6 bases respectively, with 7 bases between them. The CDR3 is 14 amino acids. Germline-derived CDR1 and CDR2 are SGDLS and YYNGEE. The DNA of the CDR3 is TGTGCCAGCAGCGTAGACAGGGTTAATTCACCCCTCCACTTT. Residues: CASSVDRVNSPLHF.